These 29 T cell receptor beta chains were sequenced from one sample in a study of T cells in women clearing cervical HPV infection. Libraries were prepared by immunoSEQ multiplex PCR; TCRdb keeps only in-frame clonotypes and omits some of them. The specimen's table records 25,000 to 30,000 clones. Sequencing was performed on blood buffy coat. Every receptor here comes from a woman aged 18 to 75 with a cervical HPV16 infection that either progressed to CIN3+ or cleared (not recorded which).

On this clone itself: Coverage ceases 3 residues before the CDR3 finishes, and the germline J gene fills in the end. Other DNA sequences from this sample encode an identical CDR3 as well. V usage is TRBV5-1 and J usage is TRBJ2-7, with 7 bases that match TRBD1. CDR3 length equals 14 residues. Germline CDR1 SGHRS, CDR2 YFSETQ. The ends lost 7 bases at V and 3 bases at J; junction bases unmatched: 10. This chain's CDR3 is CASYYGRGHYEQYF. CDR3 bases read: TGCGCCAGCTATTACGGAAGGGGGCACTACGAG.

Of note for this clone: With the read ending 3 residues before the CDR3 end, the germline J gene is used to fill in that end. The J gene is TRBJ1-5, the V gene TRBV20-1; 9 nucleotides line up with TRBD1. Germline trimming cut 7 bases from V and 0 bases from J; bases unmatched to any gene: 19. The CDR3 consists of 19 residues. CDR1 is DFQATT, CDR2 SNEGSKA, per germline (reference sequence). The CDR3 bases that were read are TGCAGTGTTCTAAGGACAGGGGCCCCTTCCTTCTTTAGCAATCAGCCC. Translating gives CSVLRTGAPSFFSNQP. The whole CDR3 sequence reads CSVLRTGAPSFFSNQPQHF.

As regards this clone: Read sequence stops 3 residues before the CDR3 end, and the germline J gene provides the missing end. V is TRBV20-1 and J is TRBJ2-4; TRBD1 is a possible D gene (5 bases). This CDR3 has 15 amino acids. Germline assignment: CDR1 DFQATT and CDR2 SNEGSKA (reference sequence). CDR3: CSARAIGLGQETQYF. The sequenced part of the CDR3 DNA is TGCAGTGCTAGAGCGATCGGGTTGGGGCAAGAGACT.

About this clone itself: The read terminates 3 residues ahead of where the CDR3 ends, so the germline J gene completes it. This chain joins TRBV30 and TRBJ2-7; 10 nucleotides agree with TRBD1. Losses at the gene ends were 3 bases for V and 5 bases for J; bases not matched to a gene: 10. Germline V gene sequence: CDR1 GTSNPN, CDR2 SVGIG (reference sequence). The CDR3 spans 15 residues. CDR3 amino acids: CAWRGPGQGLDEQYF. The CDR3 bases that were read are TGTGCCTGGAGGGGACCGGGACAGGGGCTTGACGAG.

On this clone itself: Coverage ceases 3 residues before the CDR3 finishes, and the germline J gene fills in the end. The chain employs TRBV2 and TRBJ1-5; 7 positions match TRBD1. This CDR3 has 15 residues. The germline gives CDR1 SNHLY, CDR2 FYNNEI. The V gene end was trimmed by 6 bases and the J gene end by 0 bases; junction bases not matched to a gene: 5. The CDR3 loop reads CASRAQGISNQPQHF. CDR3 bases read: TGTGCCAGCAGGGCACAGGGGATTAGCAATCAGCCC.

Details on this clone: The read is 3 residues too short to cover the CDR3 end, so that end is filled in from the germline J gene. The chain uses TRBV6-2 or TRBV6-3 and TRBJ2-1, with 12 bases that match TRBD2. This CDR3 contains 14 residues. Germline assignment: CDR1 MNHEY and CDR2 SVGEGT. J lost 4 bases, V lost 5 bases, and 0 bases had no gene match. The sequenced CDR3 bases are TGTGCCAGCAGTGGACTAGCGGGATACAATGAG. Translated: CASSGLAGYNE. The whole CDR3 region reads CASSGLAGYNEQFF.

About this clone: The read finishes 3 residues shy of the CDR3 end, and the germline J gene is used to complete it. This chain connects TRBV9 to TRBJ2-7, with 8 bases that match TRBD1. V was pared by 4 bases and J by 0 bases, with 6 bases of the junction left unmatched. Germline V gene sequence: CDR1 SGDLS, CDR2 YYNGEE. The CDR3 runs to 15 residues. CDR3 residues: CASSTQGTGSYEQYF. Partial CDR3 DNA: TGTGCCAGCAGCACCCAGGGGACAGGCTCCTACGAG.

Comments on this clone: One end of the junction is discordant with germline, which a read error may explain. The CDR3 end falls 3 residues outside the read, so it is completed with the germline J gene. V is TRBV4-2 and J is TRBJ1-5, with a weak D call TRBD1 (6 bases). This CDR3 region has 15 residues. Germline assignment: CDR1 LGHNA and CDR2 YNFKEQ. The CDR3 bases that were read are TGCGCCAGCAGCCAAGAAGCGACAGGTGATCAGCCC. It translates to CASSQEATGDQP. In full, the CDR3 reads CASSQEATGDQPQHF.

Notes on this clone: The CDR3 is cut off 3 residues early in the read; its end comes from the germline J gene. The V call is TRBV29-1, the J call TRBJ1-5, with TRBD1 identical over 8 bases. CDR1 is SQVTM and CDR2 is ANQGSEA in the germline V gene. J was trimmed by 4 bases and V by 6 bases; bases with no gene match: 5. The CDR3 is 13 residues long. The sequenced CDR3 bases are TGCAGCGTCCAGGACAGGGTTAATCAGCCC. Protein: CSVQDRVNQP. Given in full, the CDR3 is CSVQDRVNQPQHF.

For this clone: Read data end 3 residues before the CDR3 end; the end is taken from the germline J gene. This chain joins TRBV10-3 and TRBJ2-1; the D gene is possibly TRBD2 (5 bases). Germline V gene sequence: CDR1 ENHRY, CDR2 SYGVKD. V lost 4 bases to trimming and J lost 0 bases, with 13 bases between them. CDR3 size: 16 residues. The covered CDR3 bases are TGTGCCATCAGTGGCTTAGCGCCGAGCTCCTACAATGAG. Encoded protein: CAISGLAPSSYNE. The CDR3, in full, reads CAISGLAPSSYNEQFF.

A word on this clone: Read sequence stops 3 residues before the CDR3 end, and the germline J gene provides the missing end. This chain connects TRBV20-1 to TRBJ1-2, with TRBD1 as a possible D gene (5 bases). CDR1 is DFQATT and CDR2 is SNEGSKA in the germline V gene (reference sequence). The CDR3 length is 11 residues. Incomplete CDR3 DNA: TGCAGTGCAGCCCCCGGGGGAGGC. It yields the protein CSAAPGGG. The whole CDR3 reads CSAAPGGGYTF.

Comment on this clone: The read falls 3 residues short of the CDR3 end, and the missing part is taken from the germline J gene. This chain joins TRBV6-2 or TRBV6-3 and TRBJ2-1; 7 positions match TRBD1. The ends lost 6 bases at V and 2 bases at J; junction bases unmatched: 7. The germline V gene has CDR1 MNHEY and CDR2 SVGEGT. This CDR3 contains 15 residues. The CDR3 bases that were read are TGTGCCAGCAGCCCCGACAGGGTTGCCTACAATGAG. Residues: CASSPDRVAYNE. The entire CDR3 reads CASSPDRVAYNEQFF.

Comment on this clone: The sequence runs out 3 residues before the end of the CDR3; the remainder is reconstructed from the germline J gene. The V and J genes are TRBV18 and TRBJ1-1; TRBD1 agrees at 7 bases. The length of the CDR3 is 14 residues. From germline, CDR1 is KGHSH and CDR2 LQKENI. The sequenced part of the CDR3 DNA is TGTGCCAGCTCACACCGGGACAGAGTCTACGAG. Translating it yields CASSHRDRVYE. From start to end, the CDR3 is CASSHRDRVYEAFF.

Details on this clone: The observed sequence ends 3 residues before the CDR3 terminus, with the missing tail filled in from the germline J gene. The chain combines TRBV13 with TRBJ2-2, with 8 bases aligning to TRBD1. Unmatched junction bases numbered 5, after V lost 9 bases and J lost 2 bases. The CDR3 contains 14 residues. From germline, CDR1 is PRHDT and CDR2 FYEKMQ (reference sequence). The covered CDR3 bases are TGTGCCAGTACAGGGGGACCAAACACCGGGGAG. Translating gives CASTGGPNTGE. The CDR3, in full, reads CASTGGPNTGELFF.

For this clone: The read stops 3 residues short of the end of the CDR3; the missing end is completed from the germline J gene. The rearrangement links TRBV5-4 to TRBJ1-5; D is unresolved. The CDR3 is made up of 13 amino acids. In germline, CDR1 is SGHNT, CDR2 YYREEE (reference sequence). Between the trimmed V and J ends, which lost 0 bases and 4 bases, there was a span of 5 bases. Incomplete CDR3 DNA: TGTGCCAGCAGCTTGGACAGAAATCAGCCC. Protein sequence: CASSLDRNQP. Given in full, the CDR3 is CASSLDRNQPQHF.

This clone counts as medium-sized by frequency. The CDR3 goes on 3 residues after the read ends, and that part is filled in from the germline J gene. The genes are TRBV29-1 and TRBJ2-3; D may be TRBD1 (5 bases). V lost 4 bases, J lost 2 bases, and 10 bases lay in between. CDR1 is SQVTM, CDR2 ANQGSEA, per germline. The CDR3 sequence is 13 residues long. CDR3 sequence: CSVADTNTDTQYF. CDR3 DNA, as far as it was read: TGCAGCGTTGCGGACACGAACACAGATACG.

Comment on this clone: Sequencing ends 3 residues short of the CDR3 end; the germline J gene provides the rest. J is TRBJ2-1 and V is TRBV27; D might be TRBD2 (6 bases). This CDR3 has 14 amino acids. V dropped 2 bases and J dropped 5 bases, with 10 bases sitting between them. Germline-derived CDR1 and CDR2 are MNHEY and SMNVEV (reference sequence). CDR3: CASSLRDFHNEQFF. CDR3 DNA, as far as it was read: TGTGCCAGCAGTTTAAGGGACTTCCACAATGAG.

Incomplete CDR3 DNA: TGTGCCAGTAGTATAGGACAGATTAGCAATCAGCCC. Translation: CASSIGQISNQP. The entire CDR3 reads CASSIGQISNQPQHF. The V call is TRBV19, the J call TRBJ1-5; possibly TRBD1 for D (5 bases). The read falls 3 residues short of the CDR3 end, and the missing part is taken from the germline J gene. Per germline, CDR1 LNHDA and CDR2 SQIVND (reference sequence). The length of the CDR3 is 15 residues. V lost 1 base, J lost 0 bases, and 7 bases lay in between. Based on the CDR3 plus reference TRBV19 and TRBJ1-5, the full variable domain is DGGITQSPKYLFRKEGQNVTLSCEQNLNHDAMYWYRQDPGQGLRLIYYSQIVNDFQKGDIAEGYSVSREKKESFPLTVTSAQKNPTAFYLCASSIGQISNQPQHFGDGTRLSIL.

A word on this clone: The read halts 3 residues ahead of the CDR3 end, with the missing end drawn from the germline J gene. The gene calls are TRBV7-2 and TRBJ2-1; the D gene is possibly TRBD1 (7 bases). The germline gives CDR1 SGHTA, CDR2 FQGNSA. The CDR3 length is 18 residues. V lost 0 bases and J 0 bases, leaving 15 bases between the germline ends. The sequenced part of the CDR3 DNA is TGTGCCAGCAGCTTAGCCAGGGGGAGGTTCAGCTCCTACAATGAG. Translating gives CASSLARGRFSSYNE. The full CDR3 reads CASSLARGRFSSYNEQFF.

For this clone: The read ends 3 residues early relative to the CDR3; the germline J gene fills the gap. This chain joins TRBV4-2 and TRBJ2-3; 9 positions agree with TRBD2. There are 16 residues in the CDR3. CDR1 and CDR2 from the germline V gene are LGHNA and YNFKEQ. The ends lost 4 bases at V and 0 bases at J; junction bases unmatched: 5. The CDR3 protein is CASSLSGGPSTDTQYF. CDR3 bases read: TGTGCCAGCAGCCTTAGCGGGGGCCCTAGCACAGATACG.

About this clone: The sequenced fragment ends 3 residues before the CDR3 boundary, so the rest is inferred from the germline J gene. This sequence joins TRBV7-9 and TRBJ2-7; the match to TRBD1 covers 11 bases. This CDR3 has 15 amino acids. CDR1 and CDR2 (germline): SEHNR, FQNEAQ (reference sequence). J gave up 6 bases and V 5 bases, and 9 bases lay outside the gene matches. The covered CDR3 bases are TGTGCCAGCAGCCTCCCGGACAGGGGGCCCCTCGAG. Its protein product is CASSLPDRGPLE. The whole CDR3 protein reads CASSLPDRGPLEQYF.

CDR3 residues: CAWSPAGGIFETQYF. The CDR3 DNA, read in part, is TGTGCCTGGAGCCCCGCCGGCGGGATTTTTGAGACG. V and J are TRBV30 and TRBJ2-3, with TRBD2 as a possible D gene (6 bases). Read coverage stops 3 residues before the CDR3 terminus; the germline J gene supplies the remainder. Germline values: CDR1 GTSNPN, CDR2 SVGIG (reference sequence). The CDR3 extends over 15 amino acids.

A note on this clone: The read ends 3 residues before the CDR3 terminus; that terminus is restored from the germline J gene. V gene TRBV6-1 combines with J gene TRBJ1-3; D is uncertain. CDR1 and CDR2 (germline): MNHNS, SASEGT. V was shortened by 2 bases and J by 0 bases, with 5 bases between the two germline ends. The CDR3 is made up of 14 amino acids. Incomplete CDR3 DNA: TGTGCCAGCAGTGAACGCAGCTCTGGAAACACC. It codes for CASSERSSGNT. Given in full, the CDR3 is CASSERSSGNTIYF.

About this clone itself: With the read ending 3 residues before the CDR3 end, the germline J gene is used to fill in that end. J is TRBJ2-4 and V is TRBV30; 9 nucleotides align to TRBD1. The V and J ends lost 2 bases and 8 bases, in that order; junction bases with no gene match: 7. Germline CDR1 and CDR2: GTSNPN and SVGIG (reference sequence). The CDR3 totals 14 residues. The sequenced part of the CDR3 DNA is TGTGCCTGGAGTATGACAGGGGGGATGGACATT. It specifies CAWSMTGGMDI. The full-length CDR3 reads as CAWSMTGGMDIQYF.

With respect to this clone: The junction departs from the called germline gene at one end, perhaps through a read error. The read ends 3 residues before the CDR3 terminus; that terminus is restored from the germline J gene. The chain carries TRBV4-2 and TRBJ2-7; D unresolved. Germline values: CDR1 LGHNA, CDR2 YNFKEQ. The CDR3 runs to 16 residues. The sequenced part of the CDR3 DNA is TGCGCCAGCAGCCTAATTGAGTTGGGCGATTGCTACGAG. Its translation is CASSLIELGDCYE. The CDR3, in full, reads CASSLIELGDCYEQYF.

Regarding this clone: From the germline J gene comes the end of the CDR3, since the read stops 3 residues before it. The chain has TRBV4-2 and TRBJ1-5, with 11 positions matching TRBD1. The CDR3 spans 14 residues. Germline V lookup: CDR1 LGHNA, CDR2 YNFKEQ. CDR3 bases read: TGTGCCAGCAGCCAGGGACAGGGGGATAGCCCC. Its protein product is CASSQGQGDSP. The full-length CDR3 reads as CASSQGQGDSPQHF.

The part of the CDR3 DNA that was read is TGTGCCAGCAGCTTATCCCTAGCGGAAGAC. Protein sequence: CASSLSLAED. The CDR3 in its entirety is CASSLSLAEDYTF. The chain is built from TRBV7-9 and TRBJ1-2; no definite D call. The CDR3 extends 3 residues past the end of the read, so its final part is completed from the germline J gene. Per germline, CDR1 SEHNR and CDR2 FQNEAQ (reference sequence). The CDR3 loop spans 13 amino acids.

A note on this clone: The sequence runs out 3 residues before the end of the CDR3; the remainder is reconstructed from the germline J gene. The rearrangement joins TRBV7-6 to TRBJ1-2; D may be TRBD1 (5 bases). Germline-derived CDR1 and CDR2 are SGHVS and FNYEAQ. The CDR3 runs to 14 residues. CDR3 region: CASSLGGDSRDYTF. Incomplete CDR3 DNA: TGTGCCAGCAGCTTAGGTGGGGACTCCCGTGAC.

Points on this clone: The CDR3 extends 3 residues past the end of the read, so its final part is completed from the germline J gene. The chain has TRBV7-2 and TRBJ1-2; 11 bases are a match to TRBD1. Germline CDR1 is SGHTA and CDR2 is FQGNSA. This CDR3 spans 15 amino acids. CDR3 in amino acids: CASSLDGQGARDYTF. Incomplete CDR3 DNA: TGTGCCAGCAGTTTGGATGGACAGGGGGCAAGGGAC.